This TCR beta chain was observed in a study of monozygotic twins with inflammatory bowel disease. The study's findings and limits: Against healthy co-twins, IBD patients had lower TCRbeta diversity (measured by inverse Simpson).

The germline V gene has CDR1 KGHSH and CDR2 LQKENI. The CDR3 has 13 residues. TCRdb reprocessed the 5' RACE reads and reports one entry per CDR3 protein, with no DNA. The sample has over 350,000 distinct CDR3 sequences. As concerns this clonotype: Antigen unknown.

The sequencing input was blood. The J gene is TRBJ1-1, the V gene TRBV18; the D gene TCRdb calls, TRBD1, cannot be checked with no DNA. The receptor's source is a human donor with ulcerative colitis or Crohn's disease, or a healthy co-twin of an affected twin (not recorded which). The CDR3 is CASSPGTGDEAFF.